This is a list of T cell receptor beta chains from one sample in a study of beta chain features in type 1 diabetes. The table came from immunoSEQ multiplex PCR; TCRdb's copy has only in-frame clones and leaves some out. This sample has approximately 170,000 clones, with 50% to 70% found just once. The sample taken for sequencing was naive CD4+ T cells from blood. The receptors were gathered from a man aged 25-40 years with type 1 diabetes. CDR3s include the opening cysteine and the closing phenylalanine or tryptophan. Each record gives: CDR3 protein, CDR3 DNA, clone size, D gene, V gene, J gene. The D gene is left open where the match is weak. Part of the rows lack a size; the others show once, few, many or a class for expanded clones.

CAWSVYDQPQHF	TGTGCCTGGAGTGTCTACGATCAGCCCCAGCATTTT	few	NA	TRBV30	TRBJ1-5
CATGQGGNQPQHF	TGTGCCACAGGACAGGGGGGAAATCAGCCCCAGCATTTT	NA	TRBD1	TRBV30	TRBJ1-5
CATSRDLRGGNEQFF	TGTGCCACCAGCAGAGATTTACGGGGTGGCAATGAGCAGTTCTTC	NA	NA	TRBV15	TRBJ2-1
CASSSSTDSYEQYF	TGCGCCAGCAGCTCTTCGACAGATAGCTACGAGCAGTACTTC	NA	NA	TRBV5-1	TRBJ2-7
CSVVWEAKNIQYF	TGCAGCGTTGTTTGGGAAGCCAAAAACATTCAGTACTTC	NA	NA	TRBV29-1	TRBJ2-4
CATRVLAVPDTQYF	TGTGCCACAAGAGTCCTGGCGGTTCCAGATACGCAGTATTTT	NA	NA	TRBV27	TRBJ2-3
CASSSPPGQVNNEQFF	TGTGCCAGCAGCTCACCACCGGGACAGGTAAACAATGAGCAGTTCTTC	few	TRBD1	TRBV7-9	TRBJ2-1
CSGALRLSTDTQYF	TGCAGCGGGGCGTTGAGACTGAGCACAGATACGCAGTATTTT	NA	NA	TRBV29-1	TRBJ2-3
CAWSTGLAGAEGTQYF	TGTGCCTGGAGCACGGGACTAGCGGGGGCCGAGGGGACGCAGTATTTT	NA	TRBD2	TRBV30	TRBJ2-3
CAWSLTGGQPQHF	TGTGCCTGGAGCTTAACGGGCGGTCAGCCCCAGCATTTT	NA	NA	TRBV30	TRBJ1-5
CAWTKGYQPQHF	TGTGCCTGGACAAAAGGGTATCAGCCCCAGCATTTT	NA	NA	TRBV30	TRBJ1-5
CASSVGETGVSPLHF	TGTGCCAGCAGCGTAGGGGAGACAGGGGTTTCACCCCTCCACTTT	NA	TRBD1	TRBV9	TRBJ1-6
CASSSSQGLTYEQYF	TGTGCCAGCAGCTCCTCGCAGGGATTAACCTACGAGCAGTACTTC	NA	NA	TRBV13	TRBJ2-7
CASSQPRTLASETQYF	TGCGCCAGCAGCCAGCCTCGGACCTTAGCGTCAGAGACCCAGTACTTC	NA	NA	TRBV4-3	TRBJ2-5
CASSLGSGANEKLFF	TGCGCCAGCAGCTTGGGTAGCGGCGCTAATGAAAAACTGTTTTTT	NA	NA	TRBV5-1	TRBJ1-4
CAWLTTGIYGYTF	TGTGCCTGGCTGACGACAGGGATCTATGGCTACACCTTC	NA	TRBD1	TRBV30	TRBJ1-2
CASSERFEQYF	TGTGCCAGCAGTGAGAGGTTCGAGCAGTACTTC	NA	NA	TRBV25-1	TRBJ2-7